This T cell receptor gamma chain was retrieved from a study of intestinal T cells in coeliac disease. Fewer than 11 formalin-fixed paraffin-embedded scrolls, each 5 µm thick, supplied each case's genomic DNA. The TRG library came from 150 to 200 ng of biopsy DNA amplified with LymphoTrack primers. TCRdb made new clone calls on the multiplex PCR reads using CATT. Among about 2,000 gamma-chain clones, 50% were seen once, and the ten largest hold 7.3%. Germline trimming cut 9 bases from V and 3 bases from J; bases unmatched to any gene: 18. The CDR3 runs to 16 residues. The sample comprised a duodenal biopsy. V usage is TRGV10 and J usage is TRGJ1 or TRGJ2. TRGV10 is an ORF; its function is uncertain. This receptor was taken from a human donor with celiac disease. The CDR3 DNA sequence: TGTGCTGCGTGTCCCGCGGTTTGGCCGTTTTATTATAAGAAACTCTTT. Translated, it gives CAACPAVWPFYYKKLF.